Described below is a single T cell receptor beta chain sequence and its context. This clonotype was observed at least ten times. The antigen it recognizes is unknown. Base quality data are lacking; no much larger clone is found one base away. These data come from a study of regulatory T cells in long-lasting Graves disease (dated by TCRdb to the early 2020s). Background for the entire study: Antithyroid drugs had been taken for less than 3 months by newly diagnosed Graves' disease patients. The study was registered as a clinical trial and conducted in China. TCR sequencing covered around 13 persistent and some 20 newly diagnosed Graves' disease patients, approximately 33 samples in total. This study used TCR sequencing and RNA sequencing of peripheral blood to compare persistent Graves' disease patients against newly diagnosed Graves' disease patients. Study-wide conclusions, independent of this receptor: Lower TCR Shannon entropy and fewer highly expanded clones were observed in persistent Graves' disease patients than in newly diagnosed patients, which suggested clonal expansion. The study examined only peripheral blood because the primary lesion, thyroid tissue, could not be accessed. The authors noted that the small sample size was a limitation that may lower accuracy. Sequencing and analysis were limited to the TCR beta chain. Persistent patients shared more public clonotypes among themselves (around 2,800) than newly diagnosed patients did (about 1,000). Persistent disease showed preferential use of TRBV28, TRBJ1-2 and TRBJ2-5, whereas newly diagnosed disease favored TRBV20-1 and TRBJ2-1.

Taken from the germline V gene (reference sequence), the CDR1 and CDR2 loops are SGHNT and YYREEE. Trimming accounts for 2 bases at V and 0 bases at J, while the number of junction bases matched to no gene is 2. Its CDR3 holds 15 amino acids, cysteine through phenylalanine. Only the CDR3 DNA stays, 45 bases, in frame from base 1. Library generation was performed with multiplex PCR. Instrument used: Illumina HiSeq 4000. CDR3 regions were amplified by Arm-PCR with iRepertoire HTBI primers to construct TCR beta libraries. Before sequencing, the PCR products went through gel purification. Concerning the study's data processing: Gene usage analysis of CDR3 amino acid clonotypes relied on the 62 TRBV and 14 TRBJ segments identified across samples. COPE and FqMerger were used to merge filtered high-quality paired reads into contigs. BLAST was used to align contigs to the IMGT TRBV, TRBD and TRBJ reference genes, and CDR3 was defined following IMGT. Any clonotype with a frequency above 0.1% was classified as a highly expanded clone. Shannon entropy served as the measure of repertoire diversity, while the Gini coefficient captured V-J evenness. A clonotype was considered public if more than one individual shared it. TCRdb applied fastp at Q25 and MiXCR to the public reads, then kept only in-frame beta chains. One record per CDR3 amino acid sequence lists the most common genes and DNA. The V and J calls were determined by TCRdb, not by the authors. Here the sample has fewer than 350,000 distinct CDR3 sequences; 18% occur a single time. Around 36% of the sample is taken by the ten largest.

The sample's time point label, in plain terms: newly diagnosed GD, antithyroid drugs for less than 3 months. For both TCR sequencing and RNA sequencing, RNA was extracted from PBMCs using TRIzol. The diagnosis of Graves' disease was made according to American Thyroid Association guidelines. Patients for the study were recruited at an endocrinology department in Xi'an, China. From each patient, around 9 milliliters of peripheral blood was collected into an EDTA anticoagulant tube. PBMCs were isolated by Ficoll Paque Plus density gradient separation without further T cell sorting. RNA quality was checked with an Agilent 2100 Bioanalyzer and agarose gel, and concentration with a NanoDrop 2000.

The sequenced sample was peripheral blood mononuclear cells (PBMCs), obtained at new diagnosis, from a patient treated with antithyroid drugs. Recombination connected TRBV5-4 to TRBJ2-3, and 8 junction bases match TRBD2. The sequence was collected from a female donor with Graves disease. The base sequence is TGTGCCAGCAGCTTTAGCGGGGCGAGCACAGATACGCAGTATTTT. It codes for CASSFSGASTDTQYF.